These 2 T cell receptor beta chains were sequenced from one sample in a study of Graves' ophthalmopathy and Graves' hyperthyroidism. The study amplified TCR beta CDR3 regions using RNA transcripts. An opening RT-PCR round employed HTBI primers and preceded a second-round multiplex PCR. TCRdb reprocessed the multiplex PCR reads via MiXCR and lists one record per CDR3 protein. The sample lists about 48,000 distinct CDR3 sequences; around half were seen once. The specimen was peripheral blood. These receptors were obtained from an adult man with Graves' ophthalmopathy.

Notes on this clonotype: The junction and the germline gene differ at one end; a read error may be behind it. The chain carries TRBV7-6 and TRBJ2-7; a weak D match, TRBD2 (5 bases). This CDR3 is 17 amino acids long. Per germline, CDR1 SGHVS and CDR2 FNYEAQ. CDR3 nucleotide sequence: TGTGCCAGCAGCTTAGCCCCGACTGGCGGGTTCTCCTACGAGCGGTACTTC. Encoded protein: CASSLAPTGGFSYERYF.

In this sample, this clonotype is medium-sized (0.01 to 0.1%). J is TRBJ1-2 and V is TRBV9; D gene unclear. CDR1 SGDLS and CDR2 YYNGEE come from the germline V gene. The germline V and J ends were trimmed by 4 bases and 6 bases, with 7 bases remaining between them. The CDR3 consists of 11 residues. CDR3 sequence (DNA): TGTGCCAGCAGCCGTATGGATGGCTACACCTTC. Encoded protein: CASSRMDGYTF.